This T cell receptor (beta chain) is drawn from a study of T cells in Graves' hyperthyroidism and ophthalmopathy. Study as a whole: Peripheral blood was taken when the disease was first diagnosed, before any treatment began. General study points: Blood also showed most of the thyroid clonotypes that were expanded above 0.001.

TCR beta CDR3 region amplification was performed from RNA transcripts. Using the HTBI primer set, a first-round RT-PCR was run on the TCR CDR3. TCRdb re-called the multiplex PCR reads through MiXCR, storing one row per CDR3 protein. The data contain 200,000 to 250,000 distinct CDR3 sequences, about 25% of them seen just once; the ten biggest clones take up 35%. CDR3 length equals 15 residues. Germline V lookup: CDR1 LGHNT, CDR2 FRNRAP. Trimming removed 2 bases from V and 5 bases from J; junction bases left unmatched: 4. Turning to this clonotype: The antigen is not known.

The J gene is TRBJ2-5, the V gene TRBV12-5; TRBD2 matches 11 bases. The TCR was taken from a woman between 40 and 50 years old with Graves' ophthalmopathy. The specimen sequenced was blood. CDR3 protein: CASGLTSGSGETQYF. The CDR3 nucleotides are TGTGCTAGTGGTTTGACTAGCGGGAGTGGTGAGACCCAGTACTTC.